This entry concerns a single TCR delta chain. This clone is considered large (0.1 to 1%). What this receptor recognizes is not known. Base qualities are not provided; no much larger clone lies one nucleotide away. Other DNA sequences from this sample encode an identical CDR3 as well. To prepare the library, RT-PCR was applied. These reads were obtained on an Illumina MiSeq. Clonotypes were called again by TCRdb from the public reads via CATT, and duplicate nucleotide sequences were then merged into one entry. The table for this sample lists several hundred delta-chain clones; around 29% of them were counted only once. The ten most abundant clones make up roughly a third of the sample. The sample is drawn from a study of gammadelta T cells in human blood (dated by TCRdb to 2020 to 2021). Including the terminal cysteine and phenylalanine, the CDR3 comprises 18 residues. Only the CDR3 part of the read is kept: 54 bases, read in frame from the first base. The germline V end is reduced by 4 bases and the J end by 0 bases; junction bases left unmatched: 10. From the germline V gene, CDR1 is GEAIGNYY and CDR2 is EKD.

General study outcomes and caveats: In the study, polyclonal expansion of innate gamma-delta T cells immediately after birth was reported to appear to be driven by microbial exposure.

The TCR comes from a human donor. The sample comprised Vgamma9Vdelta2 gamma-delta T cells from adult blood. The sequence is built from TRDV2 and TRDJ1, with 13 bases matching TRDD3. Here is the DNA: TGTGCCTGTGATCCTCTACTGGGGGATACGAGGTACACCGATAAACTCATCTTT. Translation gives CACDPLLGDTRYTDKLIF.